The 27 T cell receptor beta chains below all came from one sample that was sequenced in a study of a mutant IDH1 vaccine in newly diagnosed glioma. Time point meaning: week 5, during vaccination. The content of each vaccine dose was 300 ug of mutant IDH1 20-mer peptide, and topical imiquimod accompanied it. These receptors' antigens are unknown. Sequenced by immunoSEQ multiplex PCR; TCRdb stores in-frame clones only, minus some. The table records nearly 55,000 clones, about 81% of them present only once. The specimen was PBMCs, collected from a glioma patient whose treatment included an IDH1 peptide vaccine. Every receptor here comes from a man aged 25-45 years with glioma.

V and J are TRBV30 and TRBJ1-1, with 7 bases matching TRBD1. The CDR3 spans 14 residues. Germline values: CDR1 GTSNPN, CDR2 SVGIG (reference sequence). V lost 3 bases, J lost 0 bases, and 4 bases stayed unmatched. CDR3 sequence: CAWRNRGVNTEAFF. CDR3 DNA: TGTGCCTGGAGAAACAGGGGTGTGAACACTGAAGCTTTCTTT.

This clone was counted a few times. Here the CDR3 DNA reads TGTGCCAGCAGTGAAGAAGGGTACTATGGCTACACCTTC. Translation: CASSEEGYYGYTF. The rearrangement joins TRBV2 to TRBJ1-2; D gene ambiguous. The CDR3 contains 13 residues. Germline V gene data show CDR1 as SNHLY and CDR2 as FYNNEI. The V and J ends lost 1 base and 3 bases respectively, with 6 bases between them.

The V gene is TRBV9, the J gene TRBJ2-5, with 9 bases matching TRBD1. Germline CDR1 reads SGDLS; CDR2 reads YYNGEE. The length of the CDR3 is 13 residues. V lost 3 bases and J lost 4; bases outside the gene matches: 1. In DNA, the CDR3 is TGTGCCAGCAGCGCGACAGGGGGAGAGACCCAGTACTTC. Amino acid sequence: CASSATGGETQYF.

The table lists this clone with a few counts. The J gene is TRBJ1-1, the V gene TRBV7-6, with a weak D call TRBD1 (5 bases). CDR1 and CDR2 from the germline V gene are SGHVS and FNYEAQ. V was clipped by 5 bases and J by 11 bases, with 21 bases between them. The CDR3 covers 14 residues. CDR3 sequence (DNA): TGTGCCAGCAGCCAGAGCGGTAAAGGGGATCTGGCTTTCTTT. Its protein is CASSQSGKGDLAFF.

V and J are TRBV11-2 and TRBJ2-5; TRBD1 is a possible D gene (6 bases). The better agreement between TRBJ2-7 and the DNA end casts doubt on the J call. The CDR3 consists of 16 residues. The germline V gene encodes CDR1 SGHAT and CDR2 FQNNGV. The CDR3 spells CASSPPRADSTYEQYF. In DNA form, the CDR3 reads TGTGCCAGCAGCCCCCCCCGGGCGGACAGTACCTACGAGCAGTACTTC.

The chain is built from TRBV27 and TRBJ2-1; D remains ambiguous. CDR3 length equals 17 residues. The germline V gene has CDR1 MNHEY and CDR2 SMNVEV (reference sequence). V was pared by 0 bases and J by 0 bases, with 12 bases between. The CDR3 DNA follows: TGTGCCAGCAGTTTATCGCTGACAATGAGCTCCTACAATGAGCAGTTCTTC. This translates into CASSLSLTMSSYNEQFF.

CDR3 protein: CASSPQGDRVAYEQYF. CDR3 DNA sequence: TGTGCCAGCTCACCACAGGGAGACAGGGTAGCCTACGAGCAGTACTTC. This chain links TRBV18 with TRBJ2-7; 7 bases are shared with TRBD1. The CDR3 has 16 amino acids. V shed 1 base and J 2 bases; nucleotides not matched to a gene: 8. Looked up from germline, CDR1 is KGHSH and CDR2 is LQKENI.

The chain has TRBV6-6 and TRBJ2-2, with 7 bases identical to TRBD1. This CDR3 contains 15 residues. V lost 4 bases to trimming and J lost 6 bases; unmatched junction nucleotides: 8. Germline CDR1 and CDR2: MNHNY and SVGAGI (reference sequence). The CDR3 DNA sequence: TGTGCCAGCAGTTCACTCGCGACAGGGTCCGGGGAGCTGTTTTTT. Residues: CASSSLATGSGELFF.

The chain links TRBV6-1 to TRBJ1-4; D is uncertain. Trimming left V 4 bases short and J 7 bases short, with 13 bases between. The CDR3 sequence is 14 residues long. Germline CDR1 MNHNS, CDR2 SASEGT. The CDR3 DNA is TGTGCCAGCAGTGGTCGCCTAGGGATTGAAAAACTGTTTTTT. Translating it yields CASSGRLGIEKLFF.

The chain recombines TRBV27 with TRBJ1-2, with TRBD1 as a possible D gene (6 bases). Trimming removed 3 bases from V and 1 base from J, with 24 bases in between. The CDR3 runs 19 residues. Germline V gives CDR1 MNHEY, CDR2 SMNVEV (reference sequence). CDR3 DNA: TGTGCCAGCAGTTTTCTCGGGAATGGGGGCGCGCAAAGTAACTATGGCTACACCTTC. As protein: CASSFLGNGGAQSNYGYTF.

This chain links TRBV7-2 with TRBJ2-3; the D gene is possibly TRBD2 (6 bases). Germline CDR1 is SGHTA and CDR2 is FQGNSA. This CDR3 is built from 15 residues. V was clipped by 7 bases and J by 4 bases, with 18 bases between them. Written as DNA, the CDR3 is TGTGCCAGCACGAACCGCGGGGCCGCATCAGATACGCAGTATTTT. Its protein is CASTNRGAASDTQYF.

The chain uses TRBV11-3 and TRBJ2-2; 8 bases are shared with TRBD2. Germline trimming cut 3 bases from V and 3 bases from J; bases unmatched to any gene: 3. Germline V lookup: CDR1 SGHNT, CDR2 YENEEA. There are 15 residues in the CDR3. The CDR3 sequence is CASSFAGGDTGELFF. The DNA of the CDR3 is TGTGCCAGCAGCTTCGCCGGGGGGGACACCGGGGAGCTGTTTTTT.

V and J are TRBV4-1 and TRBJ2-7; 7 bases are a match to TRBD1. CDR3 size: 16 residues. Germline V gene sequence: CDR1 MGHRA, CDR2 YSYEKL. The J segment lost 0 bases and the V segment lost 5 bases, leaving 10 bases of the junction unmatched. CDR3 sequence: CASSGGRGRSSYEQYF. In nucleotides, the CDR3 is TGCGCCAGCAGCGGGGGTAGGGGGCGATCCTCCTACGAGCAGTACTTC.

The chain has TRBV5-4 and TRBJ2-3; 7 bases map to TRBD2. The germline V gene encodes CDR1 SGHNT and CDR2 YYREEE (reference sequence). The CDR3 sequence is 15 residues long. Unmatched junction bases numbered 11, after V lost 4 bases and J lost 6 bases. This chain's CDR3 is CASSPRDYSIDTQYF. As DNA, the CDR3 is TGTGCCAGCAGCCCCCGGGACTATTCAATCGATACGCAGTATTTT.

This clone was recorded once. V usage is TRBV11-2 and J usage is TRBJ1-5, with D perhaps TRBD1 (6 bases). The V gene's germline CDR1 is SGHAT and CDR2 FQNNGV. The CDR3 runs 15 residues. V gave up 4 bases and J gave up 2 bases, with 12 bases separating them. This chain's CDR3 is CASSSIQGGNQPQHF. CDR3 nucleotides: TGTGCCAGCAGCTCTATACAGGGAGGCAATCAGCCCCAGCATTTT.

CDR3 loop: CASRNSNQPQHF. DNA for the CDR3: TGTGCCAGCCGGAATAGCAATCAGCCCCAGCATTTT. V is TRBV28 and J is TRBJ1-5; unclear D gene. V lost 8 bases to trimming and J lost 0 bases, with 5 bases between them. Germline V lookup: CDR1 MDHEN, CDR2 SYDVKM. The CDR3 sequence is 12 residues long. The full variable domain, with the rest looked up from reference TRBV28 and TRBJ1-5, is DVKVTQSSRYLVKRTGEKVFLECVQDMDHENMFWYRQDPGLGLRLIYFSYDVKMKEKGDIPEGYSVSREKKERFSLILESASTNQTSMYLCASRNSNQPQHFGDGTRLSIL.

The CDR3 reads CASSPAGTSGGYEQFF. The DNA for the CDR3 is TGTGCCAGCTCACCCGCAGGGACTAGCGGGGGCTATGAGCAGTTCTTC. The chain joins TRBV18 to TRBJ2-1, with 14 bases aligning to TRBD2. CDR3 size: 16 residues. Trimming cost V 3 bases and J 8 bases; bases outside gene matches: 6. Germline lookup yields CDR1 KGHSH and CDR2 LQKENI.

This sequence joins TRBV7-9 and TRBJ1-2; tentatively, D is TRBD1 (6 bases). Trimming removed 4 bases from V and 4 bases from J, with 19 bases in between. The CDR3 covers 16 residues. Germline V CDR1 and CDR2: SEHNR, FQNEAQ (reference sequence). CDR3 DNA sequence: TGTGCCAGCAGCTCTCGGTTCCCTACAGGGAGCTATGGCTACACCTTC. The encoded protein is CASSSRFPTGSYGYTF.

This clone has just a few counts. The chain carries TRBV5-4 and TRBJ1-1, with 10 nucleotides matching TRBD1. Germline V gene lookup returns CDR1 SGHNT and CDR2 YYREEE (reference sequence). The CDR3 consists of 17 residues. With V trimmed by 0 bases and J by 4 bases, 9 bases remained unmatched. CDR3 residues: CASSLDGTGVKRTEAFF. DNA for the CDR3: TGTGCCAGCAGCTTGGACGGGACAGGGGTCAAGCGCACTGAAGCTTTCTTT. The variable domain in full, completed from reference TRBV5-4 and TRBJ1-1, reads ETGVTQSPTHLIKTRGQQVTLRCSSQSGHNTVSWYQQALGQGPQFIFQYYREEENGRGNFPPRFSGLQFPNYSSELNVNALELDDSALYLCASSLDGTGVKRTEAFFGQGTRLTVV.

J is TRBJ2-3 and V is TRBV4-2, with TRBD2 as a possible D gene (5 bases). Deletions cut 3 bases from V and 2 bases from J, with 15 bases between. Germline lookup yields CDR1 LGHNA and CDR2 YNFKEQ. The CDR3 is 16 amino acids. CDR3 sequence reads: CASSQTASGITDTQYF. In DNA form, the CDR3 reads TGTGCCAGCAGCCAGACTGCCTCGGGGATCACAGATACGCAGTATTTT.

V and J are TRBV5-6 and TRBJ1-4, with a tentative D call TRBD1 (6 bases). Germline V lookup: CDR1 SGHDT, CDR2 YYEEEE. V was cut by 5 bases and J by 3 bases, with 20 bases left in between. The length of the CDR3 is 17 residues. CDR3 loop: CASSSNVQGIANEKLFF. CDR3 nucleotides: TGTGCCAGCAGTTCAAACGTACAGGGTATCGCTAATGAAAAACTGTTTTTT.

As to this clone: This sample includes further DNA sequences coding for the same CDR3. This chain connects TRBV5-1 to TRBJ2-5; D is unclear. Germline loops: CDR1 SGHRS, CDR2 YFSETQ. This CDR3 has 12 amino acids. The V end was cut by 0 bases, the J end by 5 bases, with 5 bases between. The CDR3 sequence is CASSLAFETQYF. The CDR3 DNA reads as TGCGCCAGCAGCTTGGCTTTCGAGACCCAGTACTTC.

Here the CDR3 DNA reads TGTGCCACCAGCAGAGCGACAGGGGGCTCTGGCTACACCTTC. It specifies CATSRATGGSGYTF. This chain uses TRBV15 with TRBJ1-2; 10 bases fit TRBD1. V gave up 1 base and J gave up 7 bases; unmatched junction bases: 3. This CDR3 is 14 amino acids long. Per the germline V gene, CDR1 is LNHNV and CDR2 is YYDKDF (reference sequence).

Remarks on this clone: This CDR3 is also generated by other DNA sequences in the sample. The V call is TRBV5-1, the J call TRBJ1-3, with a weak D call TRBD1 (5 bases). Trimming shortened V by 2 bases and J by 0 bases, and 6 bases separated the two germline ends. Germline V gene lookup returns CDR1 SGHRS and CDR2 YFSETQ. CDR3 size: 14 residues. CDR3 protein: CASSLDSSGNTIYF. The DNA for the CDR3 is TGCGCCAGCAGCTTAGACAGCTCTGGAAACACCATATATTTT.

The chain combines TRBV2 with TRBJ1-5, with D maybe TRBD1 (5 bases). Trimming stripped 4 bases from V and 0 bases from J, with 16 bases between. The CDR3 is 17 amino acids. Germline CDR1 reads SNHLY; CDR2 reads FYNNEI. CDR3 DNA: TGTGCCAGCAGTGCGCGACAGCAGGTTTATAGCAATCAGCCCCAGCATTTT. Residues: CASSARQQVYSNQPQHF.

The chain joins TRBV27 to TRBJ1-2, with TRBD1 identical over 12 bases. Per germline, CDR1 MNHEY and CDR2 SMNVEV (reference sequence). There are 15 residues in the CDR3. Trimming took 8 bases from V and 4 from J; bases not matched to a gene: 8. In nucleotides, the CDR3 is TGTGCCAGCCGGGACAGGGGGCAATATGGCTATGGCTACACCTTC. This sequence encodes CASRDRGQYGYGYTF.

This chain uses TRBV2 with TRBJ2-5, with 8 positions matching TRBD2. Germline CDR1 and CDR2: SNHLY and FYNNEI. The CDR3 covers 13 residues. The V gene end was trimmed by 11 bases and the J gene end by 7 bases; junction bases not matched to a gene: 12. In nucleotides, the CDR3 is TGTGCCTCACTAGCGGTCATCACTGGGACCCAGTACTTC. Residues: CASLAVITGTQYF.